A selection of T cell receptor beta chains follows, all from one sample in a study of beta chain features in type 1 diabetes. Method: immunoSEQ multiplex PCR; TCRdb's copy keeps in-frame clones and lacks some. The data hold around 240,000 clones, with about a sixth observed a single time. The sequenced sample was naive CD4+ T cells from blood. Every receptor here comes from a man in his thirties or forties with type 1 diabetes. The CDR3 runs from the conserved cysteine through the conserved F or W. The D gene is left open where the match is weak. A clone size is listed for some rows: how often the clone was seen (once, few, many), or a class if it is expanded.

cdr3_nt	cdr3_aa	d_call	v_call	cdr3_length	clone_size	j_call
TGTGCCAGCAGCTTTGCGGCGAGGGATGAGCAGTTCTTC	CASSFAARDEQFF	NA	TRBV7-2	13	few	TRBJ2-1
TGTGCCAGCACCCGGGAAGGAAGTACCTACACCTTC	CASTREGSTYTF	NA	TRBV7-9	12	few	TRBJ1-2
TGCAGCGCCCCGGGCATACCGAACACCGGGGAGCTGTTTTTT	CSAPGIPNTGELFF	NA	TRBV29-1	14	few	TRBJ2-2
TGTGCCAGCAGCCAAGGCCCATATGGCTACACCTTC	CASSQGPYGYTF	NA	TRBV14	12	NA	TRBJ1-2
TGCGCCAGCAGCCATGAAGGAGGGACAGGGGGCCGGTACTTC	CASSHEGGTGGRYF	TRBD1	TRBV4-3	14	NA	TRBJ2-7
TGTGCCAGCAGCCATCAGGATGAGCAGTTCTTC	CASSHQDEQFF	NA	TRBV4-2	11	few	TRBJ2-1
TGTGCCAGCTCACCAGACCCTTTAGGAGCTAGAGGAGCTTTCTTT	CASSPDPLGARGAFF	NA	TRBV18	15	NA	TRBJ1-1
TGCGCCAGCAGCCCCCTGCTAGCGGGAGCTTCTACCACAGATACGCAGTATTTT	CASSPLLAGASTTDTQYF	TRBD2	TRBV4-1	18	NA	TRBJ2-3
TGCGCCAGCAGCTTGGTTGCAGGGGTCAATCAGCCCCAGCATTTT	CASSLVAGVNQPQHF	NA	TRBV5-1	15	few	TRBJ1-5
TGTGCCAGTAGTCCACGACTAGCGGGATCCTACAATGAGCAGTTCTTC	CASSPRLAGSYNEQFF	TRBD2	TRBV19	16	NA	TRBJ2-1
TGTGCCAGCAGTTTCCCCGGGACGGCGACCTACGAGCAGTACTTC	CASSFPGTATYEQYF	NA	TRBV28	15	few	TRBJ2-7
TGTGCCAGCAGTCCGGATTTGAACACTGAAGCTTTCTTT	CASSPDLNTEAFF	NA	TRBV28	13	few	TRBJ1-1
TGCGCCAGCCCCTTCAAGGGGTTTGAACTGGAGACCCAGTACTTC	CASPFKGFELETQYF	NA	TRBV23-1	15	NA	TRBJ2-5
TGTGCCAGCAGCCGAAACTGGCAGGGGGCGTACGAGCAGTACTTC	CASSRNWQGAYEQYF	TRBD1	TRBV14	15	few	TRBJ2-7
TGCAGCGTGGAGGGACTCCACGTAAGCGAGCAGTACTTC	CSVEGLHVSEQYF	NA	TRBV29-1	13	NA	TRBJ2-7
TGCAGCGTTGTATCTGGGGAAGGTCAGCCCCAGCATTTT	CSVVSGEGQPQHF	NA	TRBV29-1	13	NA	TRBJ1-5
TGTGCCAGCAACCTAGCGGGAGTTTTGGCTGAGCAGTTCTTC	CASNLAGVLAEQFF	TRBD2	TRBV14	14	NA	TRBJ2-1
TGTGCCACCAAACAGGGGCACAACTATGGCTACACCTTC	CATKQGHNYGYTF	TRBD1	TRBV19	13	few	TRBJ1-2
TGTGCCAGCAGCACCCGGACCCTCGGGGCCAACGTCCTGACTTTC	CASSTRTLGANVLTF	NA	TRBV9	15	NA	TRBJ2-6
TGTGCCAGCACCGAAGGGCCTAGCTCCTACAATGAGCAGTTCTTC	CASTEGPSSYNEQFF	NA	TRBV7-9	15	few	TRBJ2-1
TGTGCCAGCAGTCAGGGGGGGGCGGGCTATGGCTACACCTTC	CASSQGGAGYGYTF	TRBD1	TRBV6-5	14	few	TRBJ1-2
TGTGCCAGCAGCGATCGTGGAAACACCATATATTTT	CASSDRGNTIYF	NA	TRBV9	12	few	TRBJ1-3
TGTGCCAGCAGTCCCGGGACAGCCGGCTACGAGCAGTACTTC	CASSPGTAGYEQYF	TRBD1	TRBV28	14	NA	TRBJ2-7
TGTGCCATCCCTCCCGGACAGGGCTCCGAGCAGTACTTC	CAIPPGQGSEQYF	TRBD1	TRBV7-2	13	once	TRBJ2-7
TGTGCCAGCAGCACGAGCCGGGGGTTTCGTGGCTACACCTTC	CASSTSRGFRGYTF	NA	TRBV7-9	14	few	TRBJ1-2
TGTGCCAGCTCACCACGACTCACCGACATTACCTACGAGCAGTACTTC	CASSPRLTDITYEQYF	NA	TRBV18	16	few	TRBJ2-7
TGCGCCAGCAGCTTAGATACAGGGAGTTCCTACGAGCAGTACTTC	CASSLDTGSSYEQYF	NA	TRBV5-1	15	few	TRBJ2-7
TGTGCCTGGAGTAGCCAGGGCGGCTATAGCAATCAGCCCCAGCATTTT	CAWSSQGGYSNQPQHF	NA	TRBV30	16	few	TRBJ1-5
TGTGCCAGTAGTGGTGGCCTAGCGGGAGTACGTCGTACAGATACGCAGTATTTT	CASSGGLAGVRRTDTQYF	TRBD2	TRBV19	18	NA	TRBJ2-3
TGTGCCTGGAAAGCGGGGTTACGGGATACGCAGTATTTT	CAWKAGLRDTQYF	TRBD2	TRBV30	13	few	TRBJ2-3
TGTGCCAGCAGCTTAGAATCTCGGACTTACAATGAGCAGTTCTTC	CASSLESRTYNEQFF	NA	TRBV7-2	15	NA	TRBJ2-1
TGTGCCAGCTCACCAGGGCAGAACTATGGCTACACCTTC	CASSPGQNYGYTF	NA	TRBV18	13	few	TRBJ1-2
TGTGCCAGCAGCGTAGGGATCTACGAGCAGTACTTC	CASSVGIYEQYF	NA	TRBV9	12	few	TRBJ2-7
TGTGCCTGGAGTGTACCCGGGATTGAGCAGTTCTTC	CAWSVPGIEQFF	NA	TRBV30	12	few	TRBJ2-1
TGCAGCGTAGGGGCGGTGCGCTCCTCCGGGGAGCTGTTTTTT	CSVGAVRSSGELFF	NA	TRBV29-1	14	NA	TRBJ2-2
TGTGCCAGCAGTGGCACGAGGAGGGCCACAGATACGCAGTATTTT	CASSGTRRATDTQYF	NA	TRBV6-1	15	few	TRBJ2-3
TGCGCCAGCAGCTTGGTCCAGGACGAGCAGTACTTC	CASSLVQDEQYF	NA	TRBV5-1	12	NA	TRBJ2-7
TGCGCCAGCAGCCCCAGGACTAGCGGGTTATCTGGGGCCAACGTCCTGACTTTC	CASSPRTSGLSGANVLTF	TRBD2	TRBV4-3	18	NA	TRBJ2-6
TGTGCCAGCAGCCTCCTCTTCGGAAATGAGCAGTTCTTC	CASSLLFGNEQFF	NA	TRBV9	13	NA	TRBJ2-1
TGCGCCAGCAGTGTACAGGGAGGGAATGAGCAGTTCTTC	CASSVQGGNEQFF	NA	TRBV10-1	13	NA	TRBJ2-1
TGCGCCAGCAGCCAAGATGACAGGGGAGGGCGCAATGAGCAGTTCTTC	CASSQDDRGGRNEQFF	NA	TRBV4-1	16	few	TRBJ2-1
TGTGCTAGTGGTTGGGGCACAGATACGCAGTATTTT	CASGWGTDTQYF	NA	TRBV12-5	12	few	TRBJ2-3
TGCAGCGTTGGAAGGTTGAACTCCTACGAGCAGTACTTC	CSVGRLNSYEQYF	NA	TRBV29-1	13	few	TRBJ2-7
TGTGCCAGCCGTGGACAGGCAAGAAATGAGCAGTTCTTC	CASRGQARNEQFF	TRBD1	TRBV28	13	few	TRBJ2-1
TGCGCCAGCAGCGACAGCTCGGCCAAAAACATTCAGTACTTC	CASSDSSAKNIQYF	NA	TRBV5-1	14	NA	TRBJ2-4
TGTGCCAGCAGCCATTCCTACAATGAGCAGTTCTTC	CASSHSYNEQFF	NA	TRBV14	12	few	TRBJ2-1
TGTGCCAGTACCCGAGGACTAGCGGAGGAGACCCAGTACTTC	CASTRGLAEETQYF	TRBD2	TRBV19	14	NA	TRBJ2-5
TGTGCCAGCAGCGTAGGGGGATACTATGGCTACACCTTC	CASSVGGYYGYTF	NA	TRBV9	13	few	TRBJ1-2
TGTGCCAGCAGTTATGGGGGGAATACGCAGTATTTT	CASSYGGNTQYF	NA	TRBV28	12	NA	TRBJ2-3
TGTGCCAGCAGCCCGGGGAGGGCGAGCAATCAGCCCCAGCATTTT	CASSPGRASNQPQHF	NA	TRBV7-9	15	few	TRBJ1-5
TGTGCCAGCACCTTCGACAACCCCCTTAGCAATCAGCCCCAGCATTTT	CASTFDNPLSNQPQHF	NA	TRBV7-8	16	NA	TRBJ1-5
TGTGCCAGCAGGCTAGCGGGAGGCTACGAGCAGTACTTC	CASRLAGGYEQYF	TRBD2	TRBV25-1	13	few	TRBJ2-7
TGTGCCTGGAGTGTTGGTCTAGCGGGAACCAATGAGCAGTTCTTC	CAWSVGLAGTNEQFF	TRBD2	TRBV30	15	few	TRBJ2-1
TGCAGCGGGTCTGTGGACACTGAAGCTTTCTTT	CSGSVDTEAFF	NA	TRBV29-1	11	NA	TRBJ1-1
TGCGCCAGCAGCAAGGGACAGGGAGATGAGCAGTTCTTC	CASSKGQGDEQFF	TRBD1	TRBV5-1	13	few	TRBJ2-1